A single T cell receptor (beta chain) is shown here with its context. Its antigen remains unidentified. This CDR3 has 14 residues. J was trimmed by 3 bases and V by 4 bases; bases with no gene match: 5. Germline lookup yields CDR1 SGHNT and CDR2 YENEEA. These data come from a study of T cell responses to AZD1222 COVID-19 vaccine. This table comes from immunoSEQ multiplex PCR, and its TCRdb copy is limited to in-frame clones, with some not included. The data show 150,000 to 180,000 clones, with 90% seen just once and 18% held by the top ten. Study-wide findings and caveats: Mostly white British, mostly female donors; authors suggested clonal diversity may be underestimated. Breadth and depth of Spike-specific TCRs rose after two AZD1222 doses.

The rearrangement links TRBV11-3 to TRBJ2-5; 7 bases are a match to TRBD1. This clonotype originated in an adult in good health. Sample: peripheral blood, taken on day 0 of AZD1222 vaccination. CDR3 in amino acids: CASSSSDREETQYF. For the CDR3, the DNA is TGTGCCAGCAGCTCCTCTGACAGGGAAGAGACCCAGTACTTC.